The next 18 T cell receptor beta chains were all read from a single sample in a study of blood T cell repertoires in COVID-19. Clones were read by immunoSEQ multiplex PCR, and TCRdb kept only the in-frame ones, dropping some. The sample lists about 240,000 clones; more than 75% were seen once. Sequenced: peripheral blood. All receptors derive from a woman in her sixties or seventies with active or convalescent COVID-19.

The V call is TRBV30, the J call TRBJ2-5, with TRBD2 matching 12 bases. CDR3 length: 15 residues. Germline CDR1 reads GTSNPN; CDR2 reads SVGIG (reference sequence). Trimming at V came to 4 bases and at J to 4 bases, leaving 7 bases not matched to a gene. The CDR3 region is CAWNPPSGGGETQYF. The CDR3 DNA sequence: TGTGCCTGGAACCCCCCTAGCGGGGGGGGAGAGACCCAGTACTTC. The variable domain in full, completed from reference TRBV30 and TRBJ2-5, reads SQTIHQWPATLVQPVGSPLSLECTVEGTSNPNLYWYRQAAGRGLQLLFYSVGIGQISSEVPQNLSASRPQDRQFILSSKKLLLSDSGFYLCAWNPPSGGGETQYFGPGTRLLVL.

The chain has TRBV2 and TRBJ1-5; 7 nucleotides match TRBD1. CDR3 size: 11 residues. The trim removed 7 bases at V and 11 bases at J, leaving 5 bases unmatched. CDR1 and CDR2 (germline): SNHLY, FYNNEI. The CDR3 sequence is CASMSQGAQHF. CDR3 nucleotides: TGTGCCAGCATGAGTCAGGGGGCCCAGCATTTT.

Written as DNA, the CDR3 is TGTGCCAGCAGCCAGGACAGATTAGGGGACACCATATATTTT. Translation: CASSQDRLGDTIYF. The J gene is TRBJ1-3, the V gene TRBV3-1 (or the pseudogene TRBV3-2), with D perhaps matching TRBD1 (6 bases). The CDR3 runs to 14 residues. Germline loops: CDR1 LGHDT, CDR2 YNNKEL (reference sequence). The germline V and J ends were trimmed by 3 bases and 8 bases, with 14 bases remaining between them.

The CDR3 bases are TGTGCCAGCAGCGGGCGGGCAGGGGCGACAGACATGAACACTGAAGCTTTCTTT. Encoded protein: CASSGRAGATDMNTEAFF. This chain connects TRBV7-2 to TRBJ1-1, with a tentative D call TRBD1 (6 bases). V was trimmed by 5 bases and J by 0 bases, leaving 22 bases between them. The V gene's germline CDR1 is SGHTA and CDR2 FQGNSA. The CDR3 length is 18 residues.

The chain uses TRBV29-1 and TRBJ1-2, with D possibly TRBD1 on 5 matching bases. The V gene's germline CDR1 is SQVTM and CDR2 ANQGSEA. Trimming left V 5 bases short and J 8 bases short, with 18 bases between. The CDR3 covers 13 residues. CDR3: CSVQSGLTMGYTF. The CDR3 coding sequence is TGCAGCGTTCAATCGGGACTCACTATGGGCTACACCTTC.

This clone was observed a few times. This sequence joins TRBV27 and TRBJ1-5; D is possibly TRBD1 (6 bases). This CDR3 contains 14 residues. Trimming pared 4 bases from V and 1 base from J, leaving 8 bases between. The germline V gene has CDR1 MNHEY and CDR2 SMNVEV (reference sequence). In DNA form, the CDR3 reads TGTGCCAGCAGTTCCACAGGGAGCAATCAGCCCCAGCATTTT. Translated, it gives CASSSTGSNQPQHF.

The chain recombines TRBV7-2 with TRBJ2-7; D perhaps matches TRBD2 (5 bases). This CDR3 is 15 amino acids long. The germline CDR1 and CDR2 sequences are SGHTA and FQGNSA. V shed 1 base and J shed 2 bases, with 12 bases lying between them. This CDR3 reads CASSLGRTGTYEQYF. The CDR3, as DNA: TGTGCCAGCAGCTTAGGACGGACGGGGACCTACGAGCAGTACTTC.

CDR3 sequence: CASSQDTRVGANVLTF. CDR3 nucleotides: TGTGCCAGCAGCCAAGATACCAGGGTTGGGGCCAACGTCCTGACTTTC. The chain employs TRBV14 and TRBJ2-6; possible D gene TRBD1, 5 bases. The length of the CDR3 is 16 residues. V dropped 0 bases and J dropped 3 bases, with 9 bases sitting between them. Germline CDR1 is SGHDN and CDR2 is FVKESK. Full variable domain (remainder filled in from reference TRBV14 and TRBJ2-6): EAGVTQFPSHSVIEKGQTVTLRCDPISGHDNLYWYRRVMGKEIKFLLHFVKESKQDESGMPNNRFLAERTGGTYSTLKVQPAELEDSGVYFCASSQDTRVGANVLTFGAGSRLTVL.

The chain has TRBV12-3 or TRBV12-4 and TRBJ1-2; D is unclear. V was shortened by 3 bases and J by 4 bases, with 6 bases between the two germline ends. This CDR3 contains 12 residues. CDR3 residues: CASSFGTYGYTF. DNA for the CDR3: TGTGCCAGCAGTTTCGGTACCTATGGCTACACCTTC.

This chain connects TRBV5-4 to TRBJ2-4, with D maybe TRBD1 (6 bases). The CDR3 contains 14 residues. The V gene lost 4 bases and the J gene lost 0 bases, with 8 bases spanning the gap. Germline V CDR1 and CDR2: SGHNT, YYREEE (reference sequence). The CDR3 sequence: CASSQDRAKNIQYF. Here the CDR3 DNA reads TGTGCCAGCAGCCAGGACAGAGCCAAAAACATTCAGTACTTC.

This chain connects TRBV12-3 or TRBV12-4 to TRBJ2-1; 11 bases map to TRBD2. The CDR3 runs 13 residues. The J segment lost 5 bases and the V segment lost 8 bases, leaving 2 bases of the junction unmatched. CDR3 DNA: TGTGCCAGCGTAGCGGGGGGGCACAATGAGCAGTTCTTC. Residues: CASVAGGHNEQFF.

The chain joins TRBV19 to TRBJ2-3, with D possibly matching TRBD2 (6 bases). Germline V gene lookup returns CDR1 LNHDA and CDR2 SQIVND (reference sequence). The CDR3 has 13 residues. V was clipped by 7 bases and J by 2 bases, with 10 bases between them. The CDR3: CASKAGSTDTQYF. The DNA for the CDR3 is TGTGCCAGTAAGGCGGGGTCCACAGATACGCAGTATTTT.

V is TRBV6-6 and J is TRBJ2-1, with TRBD1 identical over 7 bases. The length of the CDR3 is 12 residues. Germline-derived CDR1 and CDR2 are MNHNY and SVGAGI (reference sequence). Trimming took 5 bases from V and 13 from J; bases not matched to a gene: 8. In DNA, the CDR3 is TGTGCCAGCAGTATAGCCGGGACAGACCAGTTCTTC. Encoded protein: CASSIAGTDQFF.

This rearrangement joins TRBV2 to TRBJ1-5, with D possibly being TRBD1 (5 bases). Germline V gene lookup returns CDR1 SNHLY and CDR2 FYNNEI. The CDR3 has 14 amino acids. Trimming cost V 4 bases and J 2 bases, with 9 bases left between them. The CDR3 loop reads CASSADSRNQPQHF. In nucleotides, the CDR3 is TGTGCCAGCAGTGCCGACAGCCGCAATCAGCCCCAGCATTTT.

Comments on this clone: Other nucleotide sequences from this sample produce the same CDR3. The V gene is TRBV6-6, the J gene TRBJ2-7, with a possible D match to TRBD2 (6 bases). CDR3 length: 14 amino acids. Germline V CDR1 and CDR2: MNHNY, SVGAGI (reference sequence). The V and J ends lost 0 bases and 2 bases respectively, with 8 bases between them. The CDR3 is CASSYSAGTYEQYF. The CDR3 DNA reads TGTGCCAGCAGTTACTCAGCGGGTACCTACGAGCAGTACTTC.

V and J are TRBV6-1 and TRBJ1-2; possible D gene TRBD1, 5 bases. CDR1 and CDR2 from the germline V gene are MNHNS and SASEGT. V shed 3 bases and J shed 4 bases, with 12 bases lying between them. The CDR3 has 14 residues. This CDR3 reads CASSEPGHPYGYTF. CDR3 in DNA: TGTGCCAGCAGTGAGCCTGGACACCCCTATGGCTACACCTTC.

This clone was seen at least ten times. The J gene is TRBJ1-5, the V gene TRBV5-1; 8 nucleotides align to TRBD1. Losses at the gene ends were 3 bases for V and 2 bases for J; bases not matched to a gene: 13. This CDR3 contains 18 residues. CDR1 is SGHRS and CDR2 is YFSETQ in the germline V gene. The CDR3: CASSSTGTGREGNQPQHF. The CDR3 coding sequence is TGCGCCAGCAGCTCAACCGGGACAGGACGTGAGGGCAATCAGCCCCAGCATTTT.

V usage is TRBV4-1 and J usage is TRBJ2-7, with D possibly being TRBD1 (5 bases). This CDR3 is 15 amino acids long. V was clipped by 2 bases and J by 1 base, with 12 bases between them. CDR1 and CDR2 (germline): MGHRA, YSYEKL. DNA of the CDR3: TGCGCCAGCAGCCAATTAGGGGCAGTTTCCTACGAGCAGTACTTC. Its protein is CASSQLGAVSYEQYF.